This T cell receptor (beta chain) was identified in a study of tumor-infiltrating lymphocytes in localized non-small cell lung cancer. Concerning this clone: Antigen unknown.

TCRdb's table, derived via immunoSEQ multiplex PCR, lists solely in-frame clones and lacks some. The table records around 16,000 clones, roughly 78% of them present only once. Study-level points and caveats: T-cell fraction did not differ between immunotypes IM1 and IM2.

Germline lookup yields CDR1 SGHRS and CDR2 YFSETQ. The CDR3 consists of 13 residues. Trimming stripped 5 bases from V and 2 bases from J, with 10 bases between. This clonotype originated in a human donor with non-small cell lung cancer. This chain uses TRBV5-1 with TRBJ2-5; D could derive from TRBD1 or TRBD2 (6 bases each). Sequenced input: lung tumor tissue. CDR3 sequence reads: CASRGGPQETQYF. The CDR3 nucleotides read TGCGCCAGCAGGGGGGGCCCTCAAGAGACCCAGTACTTC.